The 9 T cell receptor beta chains in this list originate from one sample, sequenced in a study of blood T cell repertoires in COVID-19 (dated by TCRdb to about 2020). Library method: the immunoSEQ multiplex PCR assay. As stored in TCRdb, this immuneACCESS dataset retains in-frame rearrangements with V and J assigned. A fraction of the clones does not appear; measured against another copy, unresolved V genes explain less than half of the discrepancy, and the remainder lacks a known reason. In this sample the table shows 220,000 or so clones, 75% to 90% of which occur a single time. The ten largest account for 8% to 9% of the sample. Input material: peripheral blood. The origin of the receptors is a woman aged 80 or older with COVID-19, enrolled during active disease.

This chain uses TRBV7-2 with TRBJ1-3; D uncertain. The germline gives CDR1 SGHTA, CDR2 FQGNSA. The germline V and J ends were trimmed by 7 bases and 16 bases, with 17 bases remaining between them. The CDR3 has 11 residues. In DNA, the CDR3 is TGTGCCAGCACCCAGAGATCGGAGGCCTATTTT. Its protein is CASTQRSEAYF.

The rearrangement uses TRBV25-1 and TRBJ2-3; no clear D. Trimming pared 10 bases from V and 2 bases from J, leaving 7 bases between. The germline V gene encodes CDR1 MGHDK and CDR2 SYGVNS. The CDR3 runs 11 residues. In DNA, the CDR3 is TGTGCCACCAGCCTCACAGATACGCAGTATTTT. Its protein product is CATSLTDTQYF. Full variable domain (outside the CDR3, taken from reference TRBV25-1 and TRBJ2-3): EADIYQTPRYLVIGTGKKITLECSQTMGHDKMYWYQQDPGMELHLIHYSYGVNSTEKGDLSSESTVSRIRTEHFPLTLESARPSHTSQYLCATSLTDTQYFGPGTRLTVL.

The chain couples TRBV20-1 to TRBJ1-6; 7 bases match TRBD1. This CDR3 has 13 residues. In germline, CDR1 is DFQATT, CDR2 SNEGSKA (reference sequence). Trimming cost V 3 bases and J 8 bases; bases outside gene matches: 4. The CDR3 nucleotides read TGCAGTGCTAGTAGGGACAGAGATTCACCCCTCCACTTT. Its translation: CSASRDRDSPLHF.

Details on this clone: This sample includes further DNA sequences coding for the same CDR3. The CDR3 protein is CASSLRGGYTF. CDR3 sequence (DNA): TGTGCCAGCAGTTTACGGGGGGGCTACACCTTC. The V and J genes are TRBV28 and TRBJ1-2, with D tentatively TRBD1 (5 bases). Per the germline V gene, CDR1 is MDHEN and CDR2 is SYDVKM. Trimming took 2 bases from V and 8 from J, leaving 6 bases between them. CDR3 size: 11 residues.

The chain is built from TRBV7-9 and TRBJ1-3; possibly TRBD1 for D (5 bases). Germline values: CDR1 SEHNR, CDR2 FQNEAQ (reference sequence). V was trimmed by 5 bases and J by 1 base, leaving 15 bases between them. CDR3 size: 16 residues. This CDR3 reads CASSPRQLLSGNTIYF. The CDR3, as DNA: TGTGCCAGCAGCCCAAGACAGCTTCTATCTGGAAACACCATATATTTT.

This chain uses TRBV5-4 with TRBJ1-2, with TRBD1 matching 8 bases. Germline CDR1 SGHNT, CDR2 YYREEE (reference sequence). The CDR3 is made up of 16 amino acids. The V and J ends lost 4 bases and 7 bases, in that order; junction bases with no gene match: 15. The DNA of the CDR3 is TGTGCCAGCAGCCTTGCCGGCAGGGGGCGAAGAGGTGGCTACACCTTC. This encodes CASSLAGRGRRGGYTF.

The chain combines TRBV19 with TRBJ1-2; TRBD1 matches at 10 bases. CDR3 length: 17 amino acids. Looked up from germline, CDR1 is LNHDA and CDR2 is SQIVND (reference sequence). V lost 4 bases and J lost 4; bases outside the gene matches: 12. The CDR3 coding sequence is TGTGCCAGTAGTACTCGCGCCGGACAGGGGGTTTTCTATGGCTACACCTTC. Its protein is CASSTRAGQGVFYGYTF.

This sequence joins TRBV29-1 and TRBJ1-2; 12 nucleotides line up with TRBD1. CDR3 length equals 12 residues. Germline V gene lookup returns CDR1 SQVTM and CDR2 ANQGSEA. The V segment lost 0 bases and the J segment 12 bases; nucleotides outside the gene matches: 2. The CDR3 reads CSVEEGTGGNTF. The CDR3 DNA reads TGCAGCGTTGAAGAGGGGACAGGGGGCAACACCTTC.

The chain has TRBV3-1 (or the pseudogene TRBV3-2) and TRBJ2-1; 8 bases fit TRBD2. V shed 3 bases and J 7 bases; nucleotides not matched to a gene: 5. This CDR3 has 14 residues. Germline-derived CDR1 and CDR2 are LGHDT and YNNKEL (reference sequence). CDR3 sequence: CASSQAGLVNEQFF. The DNA of the CDR3 is TGTGCCAGCAGCCAGGCGGGACTAGTAAATGAGCAGTTCTTC.